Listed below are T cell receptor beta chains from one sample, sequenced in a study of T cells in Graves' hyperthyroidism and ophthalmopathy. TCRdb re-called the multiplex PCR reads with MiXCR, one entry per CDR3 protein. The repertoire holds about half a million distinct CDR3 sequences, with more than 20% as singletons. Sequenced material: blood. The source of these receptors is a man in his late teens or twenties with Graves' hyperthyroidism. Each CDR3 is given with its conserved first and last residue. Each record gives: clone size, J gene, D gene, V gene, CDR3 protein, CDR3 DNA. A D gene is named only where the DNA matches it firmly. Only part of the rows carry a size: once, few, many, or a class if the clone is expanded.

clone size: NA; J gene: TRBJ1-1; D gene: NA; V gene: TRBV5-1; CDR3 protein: CASRHMGGTEAFF; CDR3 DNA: TGCGCCAGCAGACACATGGGGGGCACTGAAGCTTTCTTT
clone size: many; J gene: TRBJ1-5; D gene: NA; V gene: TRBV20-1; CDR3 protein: CSARDPGGSNQPQHF; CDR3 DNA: TGCAGTGCTAGAGATCCGGGGGGAAGCAATCAGCCCCAGCATTTT
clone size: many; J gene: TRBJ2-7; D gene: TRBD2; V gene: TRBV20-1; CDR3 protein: CSAASGGATHEQYF; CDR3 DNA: TGCAGTGCTGCGAGCGGGGGGGCAACCCACGAGCAGTACTTC
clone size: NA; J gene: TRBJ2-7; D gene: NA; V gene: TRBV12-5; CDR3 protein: CASAIGGYYEQYF; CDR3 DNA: TGTGCTAGTGCCATAGGGGGGTACTACGAGCAGTACTTC
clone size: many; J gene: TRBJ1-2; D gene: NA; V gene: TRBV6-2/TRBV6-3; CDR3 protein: CASSKDQRAYTF; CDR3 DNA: TGTGCCAGCAGCAAGGACCAAAGGGCCTACACCTTC
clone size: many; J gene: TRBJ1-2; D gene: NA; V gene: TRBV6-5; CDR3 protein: CASSYESPLGGGYTF; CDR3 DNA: TGTGCCAGCAGTTACGAGTCCCCCCTGGGCGGGGGCTACACCTTC
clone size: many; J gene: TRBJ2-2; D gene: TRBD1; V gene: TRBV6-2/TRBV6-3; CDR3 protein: CASSSPRGRGKNTGELFF; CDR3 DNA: TGTGCCAGCAGTTCCCCCCGAGGCAGGGGGAAGAACACCGGGGAGCTGTTTTTT
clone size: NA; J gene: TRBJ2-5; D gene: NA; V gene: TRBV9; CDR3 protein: CASSVEGAGTQYF; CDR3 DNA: TGTGCCAGCAGCGTAGAAGGGGCTGGGACCCAGTACTTC
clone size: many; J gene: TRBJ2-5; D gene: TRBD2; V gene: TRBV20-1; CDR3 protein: CSARSGASGPKETQYF; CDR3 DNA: TGCAGTGCTAGATCTGGGGCTAGCGGGCCCAAAGAGACCCAGTACTTC
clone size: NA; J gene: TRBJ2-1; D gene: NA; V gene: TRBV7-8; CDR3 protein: CASSQRIGHVNNEQFF; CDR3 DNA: TGTGCCAGCAGCCAACGCATTGGCCACGTAAACAATGAGCAGTTCTTC
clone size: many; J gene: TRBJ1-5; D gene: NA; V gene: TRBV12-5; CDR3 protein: CASGPGVLLNQPQHF; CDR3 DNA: TGTGCTAGTGGCCCAGGGGTTTTACTCAATCAGCCCCAGCATTTT
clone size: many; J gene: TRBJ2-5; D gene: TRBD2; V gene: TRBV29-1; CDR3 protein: CSARGLRGAIQETQYF; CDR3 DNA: TGCAGCGCCCGGGGGTTGCGGGGGGCCATCCAAGAGACCCAGTACTTC
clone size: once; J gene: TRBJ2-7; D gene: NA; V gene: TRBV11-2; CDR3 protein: CASSLLSRPYEQYF; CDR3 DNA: TGTGCCAGCAGCTTACTTAGCCGTCCCTACGAGCAGTACTTC
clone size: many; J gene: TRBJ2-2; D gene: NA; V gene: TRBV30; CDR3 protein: CAWSFGYGTGELFF; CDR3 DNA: TGTGCCTGGAGTTTCGGGTACGGCACCGGGGAGCTGTTTTTT
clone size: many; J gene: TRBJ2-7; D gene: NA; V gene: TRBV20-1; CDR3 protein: CSAPRDRISYEQYF; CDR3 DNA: TGCAGTGCCCCGCGGGACAGAATCTCCTACGAGCAGTACTTC
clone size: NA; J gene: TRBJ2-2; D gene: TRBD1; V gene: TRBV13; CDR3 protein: CASSSTGGRYTGELFF; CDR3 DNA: TGTGCCAGCAGCTCGACAGGGGGTCGTTACACCGGGGAGCTGTTTTTT
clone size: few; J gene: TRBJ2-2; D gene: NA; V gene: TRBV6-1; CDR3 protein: CASASGQRTGELFF; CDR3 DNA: TGTGCCAGTGCTTCGGGTCAGAGGACCGGGGAGCTGTTTTTT
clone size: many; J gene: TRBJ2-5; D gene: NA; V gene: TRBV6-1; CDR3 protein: CASRRTQETQYF; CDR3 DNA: TGTGCCAGCAGGCGGACACAAGAGACCCAGTACTTC
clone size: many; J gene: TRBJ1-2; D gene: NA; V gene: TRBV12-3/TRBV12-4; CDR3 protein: CASSLNRVNGYTF; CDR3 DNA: TGTGCCAGCAGTTTAAACAGGGTCAATGGCTACACCTTC
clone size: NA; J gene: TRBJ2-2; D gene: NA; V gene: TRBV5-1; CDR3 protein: CASSLELLTGELFF; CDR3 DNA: TGCGCCAGCAGCTTGGAACTACTCACCGGGGAGCTGTTTTTT
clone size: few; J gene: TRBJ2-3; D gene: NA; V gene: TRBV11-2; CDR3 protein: CASSLGGTTDTQYF; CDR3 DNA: TGTGCCAGCAGCTTAGGCGGGACCACAGATACGCAGTATTTT
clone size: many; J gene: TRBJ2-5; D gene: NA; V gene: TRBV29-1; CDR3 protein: CSVGADTGTQYF; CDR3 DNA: TGCAGCGTTGGGGCGGACACCGGGACCCAGTACTTC
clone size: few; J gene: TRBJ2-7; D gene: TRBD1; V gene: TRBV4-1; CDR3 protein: CASSQDPRTGGYEQYF; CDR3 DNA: TGCGCCAGCAGCCAAGATCCGAGGACAGGGGGCTACGAGCAGTACTTC
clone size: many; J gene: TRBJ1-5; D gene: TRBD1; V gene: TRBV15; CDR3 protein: CATSADRVSNQPQHF; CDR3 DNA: TGTGCCACCAGCGCGGACAGGGTGAGCAATCAGCCCCAGCATTTT
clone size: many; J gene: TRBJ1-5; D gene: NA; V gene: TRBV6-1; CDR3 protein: CASTPLGQGGQPQHF; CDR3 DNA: TGTGCCAGCACCCCCCTAGGGCAGGGTGGACAGCCCCAGCATTTT
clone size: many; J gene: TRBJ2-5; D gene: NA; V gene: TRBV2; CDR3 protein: CASIRTAGETQYF; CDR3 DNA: TGTGCCAGCATTAGGACGGCAGGGGAGACCCAGTACTTC
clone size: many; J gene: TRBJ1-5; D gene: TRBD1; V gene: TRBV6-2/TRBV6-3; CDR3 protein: CASSSPDRVVEPQHF; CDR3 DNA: TGTGCCAGCAGTTCCCCGGACAGGGTGGTTGAGCCCCAGCATTTT
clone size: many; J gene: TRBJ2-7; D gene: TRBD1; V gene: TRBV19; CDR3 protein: CASSPTTGNEQYF; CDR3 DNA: TGTGCCAGTAGTCCCACGACAGGGAACGAGCAGTACTTC
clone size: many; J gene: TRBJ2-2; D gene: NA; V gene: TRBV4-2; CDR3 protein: CASSQEVGGNTGELFF; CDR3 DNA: TGTGCCAGCAGCCAAGAAGTTGGAGGGAACACCGGGGAGCTGTTTTTT
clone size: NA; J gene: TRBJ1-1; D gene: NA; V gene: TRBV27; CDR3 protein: CASSFPPPSNTEAFF; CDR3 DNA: TGTGCCAGCAGTTTCCCCCCCCCCTCGAACACTGAAGCTTTCTTT
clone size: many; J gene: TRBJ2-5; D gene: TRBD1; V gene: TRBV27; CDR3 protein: CASKDRGKVTQYF; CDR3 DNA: TGTGCCAGCAAGGACAGGGGGAAAGTGACCCAGTACTTC
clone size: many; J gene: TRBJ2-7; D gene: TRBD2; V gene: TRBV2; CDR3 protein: CASSLTSGRPEQYF; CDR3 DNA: TGTGCCAGCAGTTTGACTAGCGGGCGCCCGGAGCAGTACTTC
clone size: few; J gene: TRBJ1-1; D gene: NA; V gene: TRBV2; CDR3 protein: CASSFLRDGNEAFF; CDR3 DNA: TGTGCCAGCAGTTTTCTCCGGGACGGCAATGAAGCTTTCTTT
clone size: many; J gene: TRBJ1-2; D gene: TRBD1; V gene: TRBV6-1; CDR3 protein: CASTKQGLGYGYTF; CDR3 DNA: TGTGCCAGCACAAAACAGGGGCTAGGCTATGGCTACACCTTC
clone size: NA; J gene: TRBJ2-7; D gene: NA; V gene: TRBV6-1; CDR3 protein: CASSAEGLGGTEQYF; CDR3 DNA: TGTGCCAGCAGTGCGGAGGGGTTGGGGGGAACCGAGCAGTACTTC
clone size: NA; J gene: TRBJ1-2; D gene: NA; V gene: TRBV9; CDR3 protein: CASSVDVRAGYTF; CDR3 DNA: TGTGCCAGCAGCGTAGATGTAAGAGCCGGCTACACCTTC
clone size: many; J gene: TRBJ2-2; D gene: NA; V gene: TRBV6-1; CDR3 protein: CASSELNTGELFF; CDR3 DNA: TGTGCCAGCAGCGAGCTGAACACCGGGGAGCTGTTTTTT
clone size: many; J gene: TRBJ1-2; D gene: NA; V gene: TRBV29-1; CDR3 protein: CSVVRVSGYTF; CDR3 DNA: TGCAGCGTTGTAAGGGTTTCTGGCTACACCTTC
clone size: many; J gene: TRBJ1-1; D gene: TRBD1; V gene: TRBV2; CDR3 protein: CASSLDRDEGIAFF; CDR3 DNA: TGTGCCAGCAGTCTGGACAGGGATGAGGGGATAGCTTTCTTT
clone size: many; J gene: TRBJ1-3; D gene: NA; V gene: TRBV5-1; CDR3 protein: CASSLGSRLGGNTIYF; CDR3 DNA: TGCGCCAGCAGCTTGGGCAGCCGCCTTGGAGGAAACACCATATATTTT
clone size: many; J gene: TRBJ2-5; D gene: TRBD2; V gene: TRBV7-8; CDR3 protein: CASSLAPPGLAGVDKETQYF; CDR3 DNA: TGTGCCAGCAGCTTAGCCCCGCCGGGACTAGCGGGGGTTGACAAAGAGACCCAGTACTTC
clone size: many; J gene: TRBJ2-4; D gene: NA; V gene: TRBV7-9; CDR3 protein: CASSSSGNSKNIQYF; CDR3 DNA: TGTGCCAGCAGCTCCTCAGGGAATTCTAAAAACATTCAGTACTTC
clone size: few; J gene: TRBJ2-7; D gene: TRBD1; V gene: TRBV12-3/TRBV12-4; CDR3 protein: CASSFLDRGKYF; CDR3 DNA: TGTGCCAGCAGTTTCCTGGACAGGGGGAAGTACTTC
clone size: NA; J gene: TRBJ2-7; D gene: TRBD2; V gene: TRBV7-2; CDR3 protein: CASRPGLAGVVEQYF; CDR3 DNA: TGTGCCAGCAGGCCCGGACTAGCGGGAGTAGTAGAGCAGTACTTC
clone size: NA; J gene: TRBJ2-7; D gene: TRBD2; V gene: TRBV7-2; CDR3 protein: CASSETSRSEQYF; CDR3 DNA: TGTGCCAGCAGCGAGACTAGCCGGTCCGAGCAGTACTTC
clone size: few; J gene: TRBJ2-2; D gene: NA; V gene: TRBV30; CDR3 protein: CAWNWVSNTGELFF; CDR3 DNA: TGTGCCTGGAACTGGGTGTCGAACACCGGGGAGCTGTTTTTT
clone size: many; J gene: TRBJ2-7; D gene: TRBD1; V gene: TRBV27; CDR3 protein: CASRWTGSSYEQYF; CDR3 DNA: TGTGCCAGCAGGTGGACAGGGAGCTCCTACGAGCAGTACTTC